These T cell receptor beta chains were read from a single sample in a study of beta chain features in type 1 diabetes. Sequencing used immunoSEQ multiplex PCR; TCRdb keeps in-frame clones, though not all of them. The data contain fewer than 150,000 clones, less than 9% of them singletons. The material sequenced was central memory CD4+ T cells from blood. These receptors were obtained from a woman aged 25 to 45 in good health. CDR3s include the opening cysteine and the closing phenylalanine or tryptophan. The order of the fields is clone size, V gene, D gene, J gene, CDR3 DNA, CDR3 protein. A D gene is named only where the DNA matches it firmly. Some rows mark clone size as missing; the rest say once, few, many or name a class of expanded clone.

few	TRBV28	-	TRBJ1-5	TGTGCCAGCAGTTTAATTCAGGGCCGTCAGCCCCAGCATTTT	CASSLIQGRQPQHF
-	TRBV6-1	-	TRBJ2-5	TGTGCCAGCAAATCGGACGGAGGGACCCAGTACTTC	CASKSDGGTQYF
-	TRBV7-8	-	TRBJ2-6	TGTGCCAGCAGCTTACAGTTCACCGGGGCCAACGTCCTGACTTTC	CASSLQFTGANVLTF
many	TRBV14	-	TRBJ2-3	TGTGCCAGCAGCCCCGCCGCGAATAGCGGCACAGATACGCAGTATTTT	CASSPAANSGTDTQYF
-	TRBV7-2	-	TRBJ2-7	TGTGCCAGCAGCTATTCGCGGGACTCCTACGAGCAGTACTTC	CASSYSRDSYEQYF
few	TRBV18	-	TRBJ2-7	TGTGCCAGCTCACCAGGTCAGGGGACGAGAGAGCAGTACTTC	CASSPGQGTREQYF
few	TRBV2	TRBD2	TRBJ2-1	TGTGCCAGCAGAGATGGGACTAGCGGGAGACTTGAGCAGTTCTTC	CASRDGTSGRLEQFF
-	TRBV20-1	-	TRBJ1-1	TGCAGTGCTAGAGAACAGGGTATGACTTTCTTT	CSAREQGMTFF
-	TRBV30	-	TRBJ1-1	TGTGCCTGGAGGGTTCCCGGGGTGAACACTGAAGCTTTCTTT	CAWRVPGVNTEAFF
few	TRBV29-1	TRBD2	TRBJ2-3	TGCAGCGTTGAAGACTCCGCGGGAGGGCCTGAGTATTTT	CSVEDSAGGPEYF
-	TRBV4-3	-	TRBJ2-1	TGCGCCAGCACCTACGAGTGGGCTGGGTACAATGAGCAGTTCTTC	CASTYEWAGYNEQFF
few	TRBV28	TRBD2	TRBJ2-5	TGTGCCAGCAGTTCCTCTGATGGCGGGAGTTTCATTGGGCGTGAAGAGACCCAGTACTTC	CASSSSDGGSFIGREETQYF